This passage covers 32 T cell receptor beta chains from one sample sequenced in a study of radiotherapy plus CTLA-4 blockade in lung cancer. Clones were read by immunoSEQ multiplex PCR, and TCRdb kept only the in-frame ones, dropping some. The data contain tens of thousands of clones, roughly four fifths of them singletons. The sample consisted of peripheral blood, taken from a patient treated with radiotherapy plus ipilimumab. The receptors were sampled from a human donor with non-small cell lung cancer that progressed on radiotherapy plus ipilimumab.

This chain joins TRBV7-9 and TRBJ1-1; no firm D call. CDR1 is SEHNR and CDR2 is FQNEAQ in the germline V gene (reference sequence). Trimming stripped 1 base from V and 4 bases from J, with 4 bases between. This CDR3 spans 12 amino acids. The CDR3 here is CASSLVVTEAFF. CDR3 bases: TGTGCCAGCAGCTTAGTGGTCACTGAAGCTTTCTTT.

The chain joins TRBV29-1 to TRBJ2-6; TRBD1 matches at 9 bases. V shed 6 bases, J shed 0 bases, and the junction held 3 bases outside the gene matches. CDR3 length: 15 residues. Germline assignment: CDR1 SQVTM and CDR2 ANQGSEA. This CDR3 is CSVRQGDSGANVLTF. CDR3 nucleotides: TGCAGCGTCCGACAGGGGGACTCTGGGGCCAACGTCCTGACTTTC.

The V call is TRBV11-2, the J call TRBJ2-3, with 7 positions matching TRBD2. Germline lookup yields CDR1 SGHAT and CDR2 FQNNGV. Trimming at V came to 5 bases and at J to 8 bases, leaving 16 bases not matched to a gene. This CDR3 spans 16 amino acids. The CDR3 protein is CASSLGVTGGLGTQYF. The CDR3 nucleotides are TGTGCCAGCAGCCTAGGGGTGACGGGGGGATTGGGTACGCAGTATTTT.

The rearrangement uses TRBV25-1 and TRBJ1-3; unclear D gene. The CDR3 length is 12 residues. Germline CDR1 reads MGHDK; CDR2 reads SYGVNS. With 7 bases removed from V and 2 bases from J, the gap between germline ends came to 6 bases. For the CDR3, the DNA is TGTGCCAGCACCGCTGCTGGAAACACCATATATTTT. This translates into CASTAAGNTIYF.

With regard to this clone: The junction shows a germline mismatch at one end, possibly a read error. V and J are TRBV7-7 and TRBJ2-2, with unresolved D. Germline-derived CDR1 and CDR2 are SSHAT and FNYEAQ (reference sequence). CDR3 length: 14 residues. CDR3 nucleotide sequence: TGTGCTAGCAGCTTAGTCCTCGGTACCGGGGAGCTGTTTTTT. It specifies CASSLVLGTGELFF.

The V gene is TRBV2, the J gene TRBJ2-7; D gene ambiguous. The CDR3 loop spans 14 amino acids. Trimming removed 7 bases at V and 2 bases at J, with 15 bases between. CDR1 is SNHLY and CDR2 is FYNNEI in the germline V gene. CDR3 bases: TGTGCCAGCAATCCTCATGATGTAGCCTACGAGCAGTACTTC. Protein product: CASNPHDVAYEQYF.

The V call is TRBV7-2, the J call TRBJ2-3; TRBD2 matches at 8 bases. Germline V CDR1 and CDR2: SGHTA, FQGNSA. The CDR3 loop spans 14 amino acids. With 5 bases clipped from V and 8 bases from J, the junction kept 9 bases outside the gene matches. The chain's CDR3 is CASSKGSGVSTQYF. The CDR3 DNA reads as TGTGCCAGCAGCAAAGGTAGCGGGGTTTCTACGCAGTATTTT. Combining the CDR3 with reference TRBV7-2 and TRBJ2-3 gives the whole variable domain GAGVSQSPSNKVTEKGKDVELRCDPISGHTALYWYRQSLGQGLEFLIYFQGNSAPDKSGLPSDRFSAERTGGSVSTLTIQRTQQEDSAVYLCASSKGSGVSTQYFGPGTRLTVL.

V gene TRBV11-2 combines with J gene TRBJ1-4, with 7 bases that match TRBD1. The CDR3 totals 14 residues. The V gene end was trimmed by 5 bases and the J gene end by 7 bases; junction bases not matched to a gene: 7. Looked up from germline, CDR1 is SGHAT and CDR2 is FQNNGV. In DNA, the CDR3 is TGTGCCAGCAGCAGACAGGGAGGGATTGAAAAACTGTTTTTT. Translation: CASSRQGGIEKLFF. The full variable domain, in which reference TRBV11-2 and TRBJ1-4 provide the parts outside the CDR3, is EAGVAQSPRYKIIEKRQSVAFWCNPISGHATLYWYQQILGQGPKLLIQFQNNGVVDDSQLPKDRFSAERLKGVDSTLKIQPAKLEDSAVYLCASSRQGGIEKLFFGSGTQLSVL.

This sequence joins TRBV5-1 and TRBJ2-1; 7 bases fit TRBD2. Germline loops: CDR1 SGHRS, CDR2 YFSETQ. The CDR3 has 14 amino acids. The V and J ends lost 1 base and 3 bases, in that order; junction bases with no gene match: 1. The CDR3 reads CASSLRGDYNEQFF. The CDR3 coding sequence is TGCGCCAGCAGCTTGCGGGGGGACTACAATGAGCAGTTCTTC.

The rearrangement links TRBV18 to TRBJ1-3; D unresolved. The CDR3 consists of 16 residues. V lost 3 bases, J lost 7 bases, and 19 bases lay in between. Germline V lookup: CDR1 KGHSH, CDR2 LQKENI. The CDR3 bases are TGTGCCAGCTCACCGGTTGCGGGAGGAGGGCGGAACACCATATATTTT. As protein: CASSPVAGGGRNTIYF.

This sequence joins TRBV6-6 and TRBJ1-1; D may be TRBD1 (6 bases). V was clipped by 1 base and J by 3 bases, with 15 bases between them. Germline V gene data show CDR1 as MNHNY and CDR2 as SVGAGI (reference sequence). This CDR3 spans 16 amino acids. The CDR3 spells CASSYWGGPLDTEAFF. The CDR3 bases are TGTGCCAGCAGTTACTGGGGGGGCCCCCTTGACACTGAAGCTTTCTTT.

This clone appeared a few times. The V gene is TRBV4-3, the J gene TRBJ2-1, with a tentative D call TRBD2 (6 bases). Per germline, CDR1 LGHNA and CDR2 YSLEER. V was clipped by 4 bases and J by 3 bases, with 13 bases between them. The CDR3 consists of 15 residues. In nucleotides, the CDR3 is TGCGCCAGCAGCCTCGAGCTGGGGGGCTACAATGAGCAGTTCTTC. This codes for CASSLELGGYNEQFF.

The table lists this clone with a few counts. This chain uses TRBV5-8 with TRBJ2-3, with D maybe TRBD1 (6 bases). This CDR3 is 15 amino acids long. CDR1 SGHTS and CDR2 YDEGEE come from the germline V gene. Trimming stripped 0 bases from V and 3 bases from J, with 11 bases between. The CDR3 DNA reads TGTGCCAGCAGCTTGGGGGGCCAGGGGACAGATACGCAGTATTTT. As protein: CASSLGGQGTDTQYF.

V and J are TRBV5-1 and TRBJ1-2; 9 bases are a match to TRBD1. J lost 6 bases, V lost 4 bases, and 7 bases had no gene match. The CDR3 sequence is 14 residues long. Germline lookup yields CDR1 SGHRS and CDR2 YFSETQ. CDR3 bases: TGCGCCAGCAGCGGTGGACAGGGGAGGGATGGCTACACCTTC. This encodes CASSGGQGRDGYTF.

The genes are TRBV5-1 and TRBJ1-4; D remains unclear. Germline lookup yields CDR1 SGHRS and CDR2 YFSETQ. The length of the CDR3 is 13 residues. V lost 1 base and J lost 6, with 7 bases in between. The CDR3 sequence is CASSLPSDEKLFF. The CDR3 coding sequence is TGCGCCAGCAGCTTGCCTTCTGATGAAAAACTGTTTTTT.

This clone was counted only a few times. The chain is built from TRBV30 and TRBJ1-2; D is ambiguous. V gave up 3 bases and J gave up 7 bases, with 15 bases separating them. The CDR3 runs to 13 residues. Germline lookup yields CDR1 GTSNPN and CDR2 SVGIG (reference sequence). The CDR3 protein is CAWRARGSGGYTF. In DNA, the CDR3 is TGTGCCTGGAGGGCCCGGGGAAGTGGTGGCTACACCTTC.

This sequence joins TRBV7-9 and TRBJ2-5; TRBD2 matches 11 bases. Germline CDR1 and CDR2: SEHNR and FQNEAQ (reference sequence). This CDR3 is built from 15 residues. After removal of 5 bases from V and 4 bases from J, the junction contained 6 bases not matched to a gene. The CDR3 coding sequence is TGTGCCAGCAGCAGCCGACTAGCGGGACTAGAGACCCAGTACTTC. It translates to CASSSRLAGLETQYF.

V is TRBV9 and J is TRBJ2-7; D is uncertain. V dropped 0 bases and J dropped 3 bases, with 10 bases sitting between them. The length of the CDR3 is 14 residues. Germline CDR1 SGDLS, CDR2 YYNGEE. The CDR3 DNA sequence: TGTGCCAGCAGCGTAGGTGATATATACTACGAGCAGTACTTC. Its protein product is CASSVGDIYYEQYF.

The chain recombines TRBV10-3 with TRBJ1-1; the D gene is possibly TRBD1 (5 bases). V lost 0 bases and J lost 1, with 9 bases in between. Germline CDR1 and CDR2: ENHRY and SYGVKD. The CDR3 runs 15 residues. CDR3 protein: CAISESGGSNTEAFF. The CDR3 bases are TGTGCCATCAGTGAGTCGGGGGGGTCGAACACTGAAGCTTTCTTT.

The CDR3 spells CASSIDPGNYGYTF. Here the CDR3 DNA reads TGTGCCAGTAGTATAGATCCCGGGAACTATGGCTACACCTTC. The rearrangement uses TRBV19 and TRBJ1-2; no reliable D call. V was pared by 0 bases and J by 2 bases, with 7 bases between. The CDR3 runs 14 residues. Germline lookup yields CDR1 LNHDA and CDR2 SQIVND (reference sequence).

CDR3 nucleotides: TGTGCCAGCAGTGGGACTAGCGGGAGTGCAGATACGCAGTATTTT. Amino acid sequence: CASSGTSGSADTQYF. The chain employs TRBV25-1 and TRBJ2-3, with 13 bases identical to TRBD2. The junction had 2 bases not matched to a gene; V was cut back by 4 bases and J by 4 bases. In germline, CDR1 is MGHDK, CDR2 SYGVNS. The CDR3 covers 15 residues.

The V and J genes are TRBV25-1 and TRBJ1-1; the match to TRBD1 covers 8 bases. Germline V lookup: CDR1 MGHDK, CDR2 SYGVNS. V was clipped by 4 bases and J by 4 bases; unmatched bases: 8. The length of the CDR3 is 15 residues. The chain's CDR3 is CASSAGDRRSTEAFF. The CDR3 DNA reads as TGTGCCAGCAGTGCTGGGGACAGGAGGAGCACTGAAGCTTTCTTT.

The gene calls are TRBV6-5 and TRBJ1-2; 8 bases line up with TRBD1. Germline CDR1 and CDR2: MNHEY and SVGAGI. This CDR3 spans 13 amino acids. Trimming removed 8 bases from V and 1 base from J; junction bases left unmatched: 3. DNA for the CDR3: TGTGCCAGCCGGACAGGGATTAACTATGGCTACACCTTC. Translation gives CASRTGINYGYTF.

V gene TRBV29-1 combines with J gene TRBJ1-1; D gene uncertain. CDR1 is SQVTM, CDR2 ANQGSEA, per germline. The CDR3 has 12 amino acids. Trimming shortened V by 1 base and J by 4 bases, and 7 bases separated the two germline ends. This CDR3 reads CSVEVVGTEAFF. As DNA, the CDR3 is TGCAGCGTTGAAGTGGTCGGCACTGAAGCTTTCTTT.

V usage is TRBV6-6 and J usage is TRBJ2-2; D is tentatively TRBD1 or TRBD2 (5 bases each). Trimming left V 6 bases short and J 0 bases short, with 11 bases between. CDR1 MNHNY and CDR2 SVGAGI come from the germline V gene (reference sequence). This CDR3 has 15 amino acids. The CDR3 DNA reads TGTGCCAGCAGCCGGGACGCAGCGAACACCGGGGAGCTGTTTTTT. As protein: CASSRDAANTGELFF.

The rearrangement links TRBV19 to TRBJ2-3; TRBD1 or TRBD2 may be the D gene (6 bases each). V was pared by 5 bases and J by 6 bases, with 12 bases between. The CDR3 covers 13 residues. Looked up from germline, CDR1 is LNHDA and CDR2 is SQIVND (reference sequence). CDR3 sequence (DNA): TGTGCCAGTAGTTGGGGGGCTGTGGATACGCAGTATTTT. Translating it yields CASSWGAVDTQYF.

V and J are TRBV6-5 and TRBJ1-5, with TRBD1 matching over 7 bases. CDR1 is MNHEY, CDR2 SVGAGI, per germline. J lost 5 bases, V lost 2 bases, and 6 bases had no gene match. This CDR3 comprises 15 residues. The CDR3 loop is CASSYSRGSHQPQHF. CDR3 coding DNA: TGTGCCAGCAGTTACAGCAGGGGGTCGCATCAGCCCCAGCATTTT.

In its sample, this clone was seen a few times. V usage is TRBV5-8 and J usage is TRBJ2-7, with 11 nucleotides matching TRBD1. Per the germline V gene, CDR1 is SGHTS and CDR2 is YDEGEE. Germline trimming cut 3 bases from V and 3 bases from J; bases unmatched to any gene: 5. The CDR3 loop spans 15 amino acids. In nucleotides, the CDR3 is TGTGCCAGCAGCTGGGACAGGGGGGTCTTCTACGAGCAGTACTTC. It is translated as CASSWDRGVFYEQYF.

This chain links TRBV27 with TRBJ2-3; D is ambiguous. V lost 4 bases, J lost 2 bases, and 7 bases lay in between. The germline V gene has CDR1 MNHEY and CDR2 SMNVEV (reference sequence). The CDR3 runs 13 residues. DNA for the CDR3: TGTGCCAGCAGTTCATGGAACACAGATACGCAGTATTTT. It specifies CASSSWNTDTQYF.

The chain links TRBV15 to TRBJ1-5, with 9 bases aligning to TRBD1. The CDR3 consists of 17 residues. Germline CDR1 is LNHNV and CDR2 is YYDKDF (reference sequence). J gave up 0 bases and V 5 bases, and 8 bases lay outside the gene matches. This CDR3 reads CATSVRQGGFSNQPQHF. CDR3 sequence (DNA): TGTGCCACCAGCGTCCGACAGGGGGGATTTAGCAATCAGCCCCAGCATTTT.

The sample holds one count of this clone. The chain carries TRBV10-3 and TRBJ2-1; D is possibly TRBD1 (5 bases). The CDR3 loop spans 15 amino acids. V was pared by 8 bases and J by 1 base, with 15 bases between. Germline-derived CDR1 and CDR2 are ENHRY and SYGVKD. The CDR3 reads CAIAHSDTSYNEQFF. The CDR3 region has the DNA TGTGCCATCGCTCACTCGGACACTTCCTACAATGAGCAGTTCTTC.

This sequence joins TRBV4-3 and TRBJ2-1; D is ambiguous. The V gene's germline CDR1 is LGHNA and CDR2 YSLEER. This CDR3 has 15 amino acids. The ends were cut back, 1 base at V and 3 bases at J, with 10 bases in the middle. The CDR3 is CASSQVGSDYNEQFF. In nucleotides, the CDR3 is TGCGCCAGCAGCCAAGTAGGGTCGGACTACAATGAGCAGTTCTTC.